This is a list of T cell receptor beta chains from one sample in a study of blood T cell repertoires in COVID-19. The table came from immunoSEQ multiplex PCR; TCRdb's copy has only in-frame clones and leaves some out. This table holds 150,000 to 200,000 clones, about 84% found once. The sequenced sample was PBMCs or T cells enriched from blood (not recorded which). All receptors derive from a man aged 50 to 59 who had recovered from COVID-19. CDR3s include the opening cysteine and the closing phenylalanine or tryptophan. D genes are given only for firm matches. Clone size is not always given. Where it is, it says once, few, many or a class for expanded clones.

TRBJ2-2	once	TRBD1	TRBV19	TGTGCCAGTAGCGTCGACAGGGTCTCCGGGGAGCTGTTTTTT	CASSVDRVSGELFF
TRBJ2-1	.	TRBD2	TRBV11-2	TGTGCCAGCAGCCTCCGGACTAGCGGGGGGAGTGAGCAGTTCTTC	CASSLRTSGGSEQFF
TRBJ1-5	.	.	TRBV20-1	TGCAGTGCTAGTTTCCCCGGAGGGAAGCAGCCCCAGCATTTT	CSASFPGGKQPQHF
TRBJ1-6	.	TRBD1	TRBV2	TGTGCCAGCGAAAGAGGGGGCCACAGGGGTGCACCCCTCCACTTT	CASERGGHRGAPLHF
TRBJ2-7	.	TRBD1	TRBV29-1	TGCAGCGCCCGACAGGGCCCCACCTACGAGCAGTACTTC	CSARQGPTYEQYF
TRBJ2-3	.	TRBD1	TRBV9	TGTGCCAGCAGCGTAGGAGTGACAGGGTTTCTGAGCTTGAGCACAGATACGCAGTATTTT	CASSVGVTGFLSLSTDTQYF
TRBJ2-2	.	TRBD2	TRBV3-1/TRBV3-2	TGTGCCAGCAGCCAAGTCCGGACTAGGGCCCCCGGGGAGCTGTTTTTT	CASSQVRTRAPGELFF
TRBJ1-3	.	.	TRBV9	TGTGCCAGCAGCGTTGACGGGATCTCTGGAAACACCATATATTTT	CASSVDGISGNTIYF
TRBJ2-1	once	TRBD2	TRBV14	TGTGCCAGCAGCCAACTAGGGCTAGCGGGTATCAATGAGCAGTTCTTC	CASSQLGLAGINEQFF
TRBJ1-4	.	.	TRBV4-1	TGCGCCAGCAGCCAAGACAGGGGAGGGTTGGATGAAAAACTGTTTTTT	CASSQDRGGLDEKLFF
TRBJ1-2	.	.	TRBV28	TGTGCCAGCAGTTCTCCGGGACAAGAGGATGGCTACACCTTC	CASSSPGQEDGYTF
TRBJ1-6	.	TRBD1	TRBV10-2	TGCGCCAGCAGTGAAACCGGGACAGCTAGCTCCTATAATTCACCCCTCCACTTT	CASSETGTASSYNSPLHF
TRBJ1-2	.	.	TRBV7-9	TGTGCCAGCAGCTTAAACACGGGTGGCTACACCTTC	CASSLNTGGYTF
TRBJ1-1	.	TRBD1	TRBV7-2	TGTGCCAGCAGCTTAGACCCAAGACAGGGGGCTGAAGCTTTCTTT	CASSLDPRQGAEAFF
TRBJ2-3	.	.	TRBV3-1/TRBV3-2	TGTGCCAGCAGCCCCCTCCTGGGCAGGGGTACGTATTTT	CASSPLLGRGTYF
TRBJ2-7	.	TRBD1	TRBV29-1	TGCAGCGTTGAAGGGTTCGGACAGGCCTACGAGCAGTACTTC	CSVEGFGQAYEQYF
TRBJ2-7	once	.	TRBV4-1	TGCGCCAGCAGCCCGGACATAACCTACGAGCAGTACTTC	CASSPDITYEQYF